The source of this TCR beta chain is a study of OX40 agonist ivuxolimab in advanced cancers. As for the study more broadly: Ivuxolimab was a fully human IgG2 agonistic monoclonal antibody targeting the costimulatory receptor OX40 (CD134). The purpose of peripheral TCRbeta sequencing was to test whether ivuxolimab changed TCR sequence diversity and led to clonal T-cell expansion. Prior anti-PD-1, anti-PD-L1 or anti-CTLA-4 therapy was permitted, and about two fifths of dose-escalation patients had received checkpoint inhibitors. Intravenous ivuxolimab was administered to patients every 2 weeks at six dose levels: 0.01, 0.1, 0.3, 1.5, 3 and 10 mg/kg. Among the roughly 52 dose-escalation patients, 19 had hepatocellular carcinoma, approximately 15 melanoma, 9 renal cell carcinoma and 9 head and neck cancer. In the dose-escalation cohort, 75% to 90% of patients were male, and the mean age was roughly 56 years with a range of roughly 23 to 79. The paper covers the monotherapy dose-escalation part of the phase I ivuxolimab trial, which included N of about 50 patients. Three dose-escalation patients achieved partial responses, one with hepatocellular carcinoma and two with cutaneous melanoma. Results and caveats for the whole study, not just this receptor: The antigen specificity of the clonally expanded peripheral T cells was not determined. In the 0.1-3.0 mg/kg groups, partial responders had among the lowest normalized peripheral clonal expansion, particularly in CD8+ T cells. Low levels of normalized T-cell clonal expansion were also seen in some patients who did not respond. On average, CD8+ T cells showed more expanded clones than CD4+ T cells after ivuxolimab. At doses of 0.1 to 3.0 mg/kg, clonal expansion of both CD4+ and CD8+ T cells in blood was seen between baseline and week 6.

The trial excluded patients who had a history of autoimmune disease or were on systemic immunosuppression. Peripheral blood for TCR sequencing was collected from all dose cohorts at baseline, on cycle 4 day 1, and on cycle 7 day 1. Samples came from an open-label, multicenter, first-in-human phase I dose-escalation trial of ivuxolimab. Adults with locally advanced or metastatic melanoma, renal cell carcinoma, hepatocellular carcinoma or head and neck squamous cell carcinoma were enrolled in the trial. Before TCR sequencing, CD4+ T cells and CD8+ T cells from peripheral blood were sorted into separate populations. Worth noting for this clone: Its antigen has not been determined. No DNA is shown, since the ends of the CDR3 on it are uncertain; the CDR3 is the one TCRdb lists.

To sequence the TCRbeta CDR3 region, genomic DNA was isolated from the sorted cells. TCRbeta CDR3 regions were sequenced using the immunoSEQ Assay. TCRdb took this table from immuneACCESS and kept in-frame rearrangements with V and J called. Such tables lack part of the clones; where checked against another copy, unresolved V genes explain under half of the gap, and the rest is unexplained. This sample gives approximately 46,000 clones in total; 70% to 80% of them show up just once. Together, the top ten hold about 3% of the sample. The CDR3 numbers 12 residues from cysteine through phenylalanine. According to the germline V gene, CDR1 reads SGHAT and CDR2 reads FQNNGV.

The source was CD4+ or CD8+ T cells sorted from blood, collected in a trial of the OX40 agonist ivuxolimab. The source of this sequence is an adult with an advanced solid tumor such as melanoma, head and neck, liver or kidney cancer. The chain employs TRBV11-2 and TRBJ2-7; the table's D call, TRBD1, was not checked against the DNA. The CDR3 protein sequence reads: CASSLVAQGAYF.